This T cell receptor beta chain was obtained from a study of T cell responses to AZD1222 COVID-19 vaccine. About this clone: The antigen is unknown.

Produced via immunoSEQ multiplex PCR; TCRdb's table is partial and in-frame only. The sample contains some 150,000 clones, over 75% of which appear only once. Findings of the study overall: Possibly, clonal diversity was underestimated; donors were largely white British and included more females. Targeting of unmutated variant regions was reportedly seen in nearly half of spike-specific TCRs.

Unmatched junction bases numbered 15, after V lost 6 bases and J lost 8 bases. CDR3 length: 15 amino acids. Per the germline V gene, CDR1 is LNHDA and CDR2 is SQIVND (reference sequence). J is TRBJ1-2 and V is TRBV19; 7 nucleotides agree with TRBD1. The receptor comes from an adult who received the AZD1222 COVID-19 vaccine. The specimen comprised peripheral blood, sampled 28 days after the second AZD1222 dose. The CDR3 nucleotides read TGTGCCAGTAGCCCCGGGACCCAGGGGGTGAGCGGCTACACCTTC. It codes for CASSPGTQGVSGYTF.